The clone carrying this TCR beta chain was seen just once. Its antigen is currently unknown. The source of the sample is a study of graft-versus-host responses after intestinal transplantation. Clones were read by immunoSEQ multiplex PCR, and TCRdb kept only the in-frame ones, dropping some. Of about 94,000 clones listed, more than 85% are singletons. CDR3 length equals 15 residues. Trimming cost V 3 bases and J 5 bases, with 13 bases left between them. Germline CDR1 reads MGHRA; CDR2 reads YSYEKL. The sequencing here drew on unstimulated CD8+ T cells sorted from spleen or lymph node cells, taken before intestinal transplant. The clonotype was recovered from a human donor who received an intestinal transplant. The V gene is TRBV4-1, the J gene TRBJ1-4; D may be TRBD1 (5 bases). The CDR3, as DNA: TGCGCCAGCAGCCACGATCGGCAGGGAAATGAAAAACTGTTTTTT. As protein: CASSHDRQGNEKLFF.